This TCR beta chain emerged from a study of blood T cell repertoires in COVID-19. This CDR3 comprises 17 residues. The germline V gene has CDR1 SNHLY and CDR2 FYNNEI. Trimming pared 5 bases from V and 2 bases from J, leaving 19 bases between. In Seattle, patients joined the study during active infection and were tracked longitudinally. In the source study's methods: Amplification with reference gene primers provided the estimates of nucleated cell counts. Clones were sequenced by immunoSEQ multiplex PCR, and TCRdb holds only the in-frame ones, with some missing. V and J calls and clone size are as listed in that table; D and trimming were resolved from the DNA. The sample lists some 230,000 clones; about 81% were seen once.

The clonotype was recovered from an elderly woman with COVID-19, enrolled during active disease. The sample comprised peripheral blood. The V call is TRBV2, the J call TRBJ2-4, with a tentative D call TRBD2 (6 bases). The CDR3 is CASSPVHGRGTKNIQYF. The CDR3 DNA follows: TGTGCCAGCAGTCCAGTACATGGTCGGGGGACCAAAAACATTCAGTACTTC.